This TCR beta chain appears in the sequencing data of a study of read filtering for tumor transcriptome and immune sequencing. From around 440 ng of RNA, a library with molecular barcoded alpha/delta and beta/gamma adaptors was made. TCRdb reprocessed the reads via MiXCR and lists one record per CDR3 protein. The sample includes 100,000 to 150,000 distinct CDR3 sequences, less than 15% of them seen just once. This clonotype has a handful of counts. V lost 4 bases to trimming and J lost 0 bases; unmatched junction nucleotides: 7. Germline values: CDR1 MGHRA, CDR2 YSYEKL. The CDR3 has 18 residues. The rearrangement joins TRBV4-1 to TRBJ2-3, with 13 bases lining up with TRBD2. The source material was a population of CD138-negative cells sorted from bone marrow. This clonotype was sampled from a donor aged 40 or older with multiple myeloma. The CDR3: CASSPRTSGSTSTDTQYF. The CDR3 DNA is TGCGCCAGCAGCCCTCGGACTAGCGGGAGTACGAGCACAGATACGCAGTATTTT.